Each of the 27 T cell receptor beta chains below was sequenced from the same sample in a study of identical twins (dated by TCRdb to the mid-2010s). Libraries came from 5' RACE. For sequencing, an Illumina HiSeq 2000 was employed. The public reads were run again by TCRdb, first through fastp at Q25 and then through MiXCR, and only productive beta chains were kept. Each CDR3 protein appears once, grouped with its most common genes and DNA. A total of approximately 690,000 distinct CDR3 sequences appear in this sample, 5.5% to 7.5% of them only once. The ten largest clones add up to roughly 1.8% of the sample. The sample consisted of naive T cells sorted from blood. Reading the label with the study, this specimen's cell subset or site is: cells isolated with a human naive T-cell isolation kit. Receptors were obtained from a man younger than 30 in good health.

The sample holds many counts of this clonotype. The chain recombines TRBV4-3 with TRBJ2-6; D might be TRBD2 (5 bases). Trimming removed 0 bases at V and 0 bases at J, with 9 bases between. This CDR3 comprises 17 residues. Germline V gene lookup returns CDR1 LGHNA and CDR2 YSLEER. CDR3: CASSQDSGNSGANVLTF. The CDR3, as DNA: TGCGCCAGCAGCCAAGACTCGGGGAACTCTGGGGCCAACGTCCTGACTTTC.

A few counts support this clonotype. This chain connects TRBV6-2 or TRBV6-3 to TRBJ2-1, with 12 bases identical to TRBD2. J lost 9 bases, V lost 5 bases, and 11 bases had no gene match. In germline, CDR1 is MNHEY, CDR2 SVGEGT. This CDR3 region has 16 residues. The chain's CDR3 is CASSTPTSGSDAEQFF. CDR3 in DNA: TGTGCCAGCAGTACCCCGACTAGCGGGAGTGACGCTGAGCAGTTCTTC.

Regarding this clonotype: The CDR3 does not end in the conserved phenylalanine or tryptophan, so this is likely a read error. The chain joins TRBV6-2 or TRBV6-3 to TRBJ2-7, with 7 bases aligning to TRBD1. Trimming took 5 bases from V and 7 from J; bases not matched to a gene: 5. Germline V gene lookup returns CDR1 MNHEY and CDR2 SVGEGT. This CDR3 comprises 12 residues. CDR3 in DNA: TGTGCCAGCAGTAAGGGACAGCGTGAGCAGTACTTA. Its protein product is CASSKGQREQYL.

This clonotype appeared many times. The chain links TRBV20-1 to TRBJ2-7; 7 bases map to TRBD1. Losses at the gene ends were 3 bases for V and 2 bases for J; bases not matched to a gene: 7. This CDR3 spans 14 amino acids. CDR1 DFQATT and CDR2 SNEGSKA come from the germline V gene (reference sequence). The CDR3 DNA reads as TGCAGTGCTAGGGGGACAGAAAACCCCTACGAGCAGTACTTC. Translation gives CSARGTENPYEQYF.

This clonotype was found many times. V gene TRBV20-1 combines with J gene TRBJ2-7, with D hard to call. Trimming cost V 0 bases and J 3 bases, with 6 bases left between them. Germline V CDR1 and CDR2: DFQATT, SNEGSKA (reference sequence). The CDR3 contains 12 residues. DNA for the CDR3: TGCAGTGCTAGAGATCAAAACTACGAGCAGTACTTC. Protein: CSARDQNYEQYF.

This clonotype was counted many times. The chain has TRBV6-5 and TRBJ2-1; either TRBD1 or TRBD2 may fit D (5 bases each). CDR1 is MNHEY, CDR2 SVGAGI, per germline. This CDR3 contains 14 residues. V lost 2 bases and J 2 bases, leaving 7 bases between the germline ends. This CDR3 reads CASSYMGAYNEQFF. The CDR3 coding sequence is TGTGCCAGCAGTTACATGGGGGCCTACAATGAGCAGTTCTTC.

This clonotype showed up just a few times. The V and J genes are TRBV2 and TRBJ1-4; D gene ambiguous. The CDR3 is 12 amino acids. Trimming removed 6 bases from V and 8 bases from J, with 10 bases in between. Germline V lookup: CDR1 SNHLY, CDR2 FYNNEI. The CDR3, as DNA: TGTGCCAGCAGCTCACCCAGGGAAAAACTGTTTTTT. Its protein product is CASSSPREKLFF.

The rearrangement uses TRBV5-1 and TRBJ2-5; the D gene is possibly TRBD2 (6 bases). The CDR3 sequence is 14 residues long. Germline-derived CDR1 and CDR2 are SGHRS and YFSETQ. The germline V and J ends were trimmed by 3 bases and 4 bases, with 13 bases remaining between them. The CDR3 bases are TGCGCCAGCAGCTCCGACGGGCGGGGAGAGACCCAGTACTTC. Its protein is CASSSDGRGETQYF.

This clonotype came up many times. The genes are TRBV12-3 or TRBV12-4 and TRBJ2-7, with TRBD1 matching 7 bases. This CDR3 has 15 residues. The V gene end was trimmed by 6 bases and the J gene end by 1 base; junction bases not matched to a gene: 9. As DNA, the CDR3 is TGTGCCAGCAGCGCAGACAGGGTGATTTCCTACGAGCAGTACGTC. Protein: CASSADRVISYEQYV.

The chain links TRBV12-3 or TRBV12-4 to TRBJ1-4, with TRBD1 matching 7 bases. The V gene end was trimmed by 6 bases and the J gene end by 10 bases; junction bases not matched to a gene: 11. The CDR3 loop spans 14 amino acids. The CDR3 DNA follows: TGTGCCAGCAGCCCCACTCGGACAGGCGGAAAACTGTTTTTT. Protein product: CASSPTRTGGKLFF.

This clonotype has only a few counts. The V gene is TRBV25-1, the J gene TRBJ1-6; D unclear. The CDR3 contains 14 residues. Germline CDR1 and CDR2: MGHDK and SYGVNS. Trimming cost V 3 bases and J 14 bases, with 17 bases left between them. In DNA, the CDR3 is TGTGCCAGCAGTGATGCTAACATAGACTCTACCCTCCACTTT. Translating it yields CASSDANIDSTLHF.

This clonotype was found many times. The chain couples TRBV29-1 to TRBJ1-1; D may be TRBD1 (5 bases). The CDR3 has 13 residues. The V end lost 4 bases, the J end lost 0 bases, and 9 bases lay between the germline ends. Germline lookup yields CDR1 SQVTM and CDR2 ANQGSEA. The CDR3 sequence is CSVGPGLNTEAFF. The DNA of the CDR3 is TGCAGCGTTGGGCCAGGGCTGAACACTGAAGCTTTCTTT.

This clonotype was found many times. The rearrangement uses TRBV5-1 and TRBJ2-3; 8 nucleotides agree with TRBD2. The length of the CDR3 is 16 residues. Looked up from germline, CDR1 is SGHRS and CDR2 is YFSETQ. The junction had 10 bases not matched to a gene; V was cut back by 4 bases and J by 3 bases. The CDR3 region is CASSERGAGATDTQYF. The DNA for the CDR3 is TGCGCCAGCAGCGAACGAGGAGCGGGAGCGACAGATACGCAGTATTTT.

The chain joins TRBV27 to TRBJ2-3; 13 bases are a match to TRBD2. CDR1 is MNHEY, CDR2 SMNVEV, per germline (reference sequence). The CDR3 extends over 17 amino acids. V shed 4 bases and J 6 bases; nucleotides not matched to a gene: 10. Written as DNA, the CDR3 is TGTGCCAGCAGTTCTCACTTACTAGCGGGAGGGCTTGATACGCAGTATTTT. This sequence encodes CASSSHLLAGGLDTQYF.

This clonotype was found many times. The chain uses TRBV12-3 or TRBV12-4 and TRBJ1-5, with 8 bases identical to TRBD1. The CDR3 has 16 amino acids. After removal of 8 bases from V and 6 bases from J, the junction contained 15 bases not matched to a gene. CDR3 region: CASRSNRGVMGQPQHF. The CDR3 coding sequence is TGTGCCAGCCGCTCAAACAGGGGGGTAATGGGTCAGCCCCAGCATTTT.

At least ten counts were recorded for this clonotype. The V gene is TRBV29-1, the J gene TRBJ1-2, with TRBD1 identical over 8 bases. The junction had 7 bases not matched to a gene; V was cut back by 3 bases and J by 4 bases. CDR3 length: 14 residues. Germline V lookup: CDR1 SQVTM, CDR2 ANQGSEA. The DNA of the CDR3 is TGCAGCGTTGACGACCGACAGGGGCCCTATGGCTACACCTTC. It yields the protein CSVDDRQGPYGYTF.

This clonotype was observed at least ten times. CDR3 protein: CASRLGQGNTEAFF. As DNA, the CDR3 is TGTGCCAGCAGGTTAGGACAGGGGAACACTGAAGCTTTCTTT. The chain recombines TRBV5-6 with TRBJ1-1; 8 positions match TRBD1. In germline, CDR1 is SGHDT, CDR2 YYEEEE. Trimming cost V 5 bases and J 1 base; bases outside gene matches: 4. CDR3 size: 14 residues.

This clonotype was seen at least ten times. The gene calls are TRBV4-3 and TRBJ1-1; D is perhaps TRBD1 (5 bases). There are 12 residues in the CDR3. Germline CDR1 and CDR2: LGHNA and YSLEER. V was cut by 1 base and J by 10 bases, with 10 bases left in between. In nucleotides, the CDR3 is TGCGCCAGCAGCCAAGTGGGGCAGGTAGCTTTCTTT. This gives the protein CASSQVGQVAFF.

This clonotype was recorded at least ten times. The CDR3 nucleotides are TGTGCCAGCAGCTTAACAGAGGGGCACAATGAGCAGTTCTTC. It specifies CASSLTEGHNEQFF. This chain joins TRBV7-3 and TRBJ2-1; perhaps D is TRBD1 or TRBD2 (5 bases each). Between the trimmed V and J ends, which lost 0 bases and 5 bases, there was a span of 8 bases. Germline V gene lookup returns CDR1 SGHTA and CDR2 FQGTGA. The CDR3 consists of 14 residues. Together with reference TRBV7-3 and TRBJ2-1, the CDR3 gives the full variable domain: GAGVSQTPSNKVTEKGKYVELRCDPISGHTALYWYRQSLGQGPEFLIYFQGTGAADDSGLPNDRFFAVRPEGSVSTLKIQRTERGDSAVYLCASSLTEGHNEQFFGPGTRLTVL.

The chain is built from TRBV5-6 and TRBJ2-3, with TRBD2 matching over 9 bases. J was trimmed by 4 bases and V by 10 bases; bases with no gene match: 16. The CDR3 runs 16 residues. In germline, CDR1 is SGHDT, CDR2 YYEEEE. CDR3 in amino acids: CAGGQAGGARPDTQYF. CDR3 bases: TGTGCCGGGGGCCAGGCGGGAGGGGCCCGACCAGATACGCAGTATTTT.

This clonotype has just a few counts. The V and J genes are TRBV6-5 and TRBJ1-2; TRBD1 is a possible D gene (6 bases). CDR3 size: 15 residues. V lost 2 bases, J lost 6 bases, and 16 bases lay in between. The germline V gene encodes CDR1 MNHEY and CDR2 SVGAGI. The CDR3 here is CASSYGANGGDGYTF. DNA for the CDR3: TGTGCCAGCAGTTACGGTGCGAACGGGGGCGATGGCTACACCTTC.

This clonotype occurred many times. The chain carries TRBV20-1 and TRBJ1-6; no firm D call. This CDR3 contains 15 residues. CDR1 is DFQATT, CDR2 SNEGSKA, per germline (reference sequence). Trimming shortened V by 1 base and J by 4 bases, and 11 bases separated the two germline ends. This CDR3 is CSARVPEDYNSPLHF. The DNA for the CDR3 is TGCAGTGCTAGAGTCCCTGAGGATTATAATTCACCCCTCCACTTT.

Many counts were recorded for this clonotype. J is TRBJ2-2 and V is TRBV6-2 or TRBV6-3, with 7 positions matching TRBD1. CDR1 MNHEY and CDR2 SVGEGT come from the germline V gene. The CDR3 runs to 13 residues. After removal of 5 bases from V and 6 bases from J, the junction contained 3 bases not matched to a gene. The CDR3 DNA sequence: TGTGCCAGCAGTCTACAGGGGTCCGGGGAGCTGTTTTTT. As protein: CASSLQGSGELFF.

This clonotype was found a few times. The chain employs TRBV19 and TRBJ2-1; 9 bases line up with TRBD2. J lost 2 bases, V lost 6 bases, and 11 bases had no gene match. Germline assignment: CDR1 LNHDA and CDR2 SQIVND (reference sequence). CDR3 length: 17 amino acids. In nucleotides, the CDR3 is TGTGCCAGTAGCGGCCGGCTAGCGGGGTTCCCCTACAATGAGCAGTTCTTC. Its translation: CASSGRLAGFPYNEQFF.

This clonotype was picked up many times. V and J are TRBV27 and TRBJ2-1; 7 positions match TRBD2. The germline V gene encodes CDR1 MNHEY and CDR2 SMNVEV (reference sequence). Germline trimming cut 3 bases from V and 5 bases from J; bases unmatched to any gene: 16. This CDR3 is 18 amino acids long. CDR3 in DNA: TGTGCCAGCAGTTTCGAGGTAGCGGGCGACGGGATACACAATGAGCAGTTCTTC. It specifies CASSFEVAGDGIHNEQFF.

V gene TRBV7-7 combines with J gene TRBJ2-5; D could derive from TRBD1 or TRBD2 (6 bases each). Germline V gene sequence: CDR1 SSHAT, CDR2 FNYEAQ (reference sequence). Trimming stripped 5 bases from V and 5 bases from J, with 12 bases between. This CDR3 contains 13 residues. The CDR3 here is CASSPGEAETQYF. DNA of the CDR3: TGTGCCAGCAGCCCAGGGGAGGCGGAGACCCAGTACTTC. The complete variable domain, with remaining parts taken from reference TRBV7-7 and TRBJ2-5, reads GAGVSQSPRYKVTKRGQDVTLRCDPISSHATLYWYQQALGQGPEFLTYFNYEAQPDKSGLPSDRFSAERPEGSISTLTIQRTEQRDSAMYRCASSPGEAETQYFGPGTRLLVL.

This clonotype occurred many times. The chain joins TRBV27 to TRBJ2-1, with D possibly being TRBD2 (6 bases). Germline V gives CDR1 MNHEY, CDR2 SMNVEV (reference sequence). CDR3 length: 16 residues. V was shortened by 2 bases and J by 8 bases, with 19 bases between the two germline ends. The CDR3 DNA sequence: TGTGCCAGCAGTTTAGGCCCACTGCGGGATTGGGATGAGCAGTTCTTC. Translated, it gives CASSLGPLRDWDEQFF.